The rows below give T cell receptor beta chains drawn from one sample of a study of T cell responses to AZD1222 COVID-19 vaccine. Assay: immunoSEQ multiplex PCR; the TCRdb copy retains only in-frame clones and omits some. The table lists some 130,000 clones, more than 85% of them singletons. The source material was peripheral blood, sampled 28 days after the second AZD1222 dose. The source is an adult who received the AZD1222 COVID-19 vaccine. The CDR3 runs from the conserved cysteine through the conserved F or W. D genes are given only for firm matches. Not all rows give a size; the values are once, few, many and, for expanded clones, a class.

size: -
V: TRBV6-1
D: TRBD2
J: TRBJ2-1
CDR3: CASSDAPGGFNEQFF
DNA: TGTGCCAGCAGTGATGCCCCGGGGGGTTTTAATGAGCAGTTCTTC

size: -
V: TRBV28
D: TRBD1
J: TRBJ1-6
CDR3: CATINRGLISPLHF
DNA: TGTGCCACCATAAACAGGGGGCTGATTTCACCCCTCCACTTT

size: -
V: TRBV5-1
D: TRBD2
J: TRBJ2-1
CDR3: CASSLAASGGATYNEQFF
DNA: TGCGCCAGCAGCTTGGCGGCTAGCGGGGGGGCCACCTACAATGAGCAGTTCTTC

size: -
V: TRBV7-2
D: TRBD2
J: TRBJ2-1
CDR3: CASSLTGLAPYNEQFF
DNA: TGTGCCAGCAGCTTAACGGGACTAGCCCCCTACAATGAGCAGTTCTTC

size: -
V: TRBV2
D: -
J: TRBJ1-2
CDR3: CASSDRRVGYGYTF
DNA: TGTGCCAGCAGTGATAGGAGAGTAGGCTATGGCTACACCTTC

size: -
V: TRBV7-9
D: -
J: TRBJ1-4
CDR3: CASSLSQEGEKLFF
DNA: TGTGCCAGCAGCTTATCCCAGGAGGGTGAAAAACTGTTTTTT

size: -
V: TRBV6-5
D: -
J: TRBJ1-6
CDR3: CASSYAGDRSPLHF
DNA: TGTGCCAGCAGTTATGCAGGGGATCGCTCACCCCTCCACTTT

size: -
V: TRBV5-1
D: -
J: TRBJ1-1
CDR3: CASSLGAGYTEAFF
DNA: TGCGCCAGCAGCTTGGGGGCTGGCTACACTGAAGCTTTCTTT

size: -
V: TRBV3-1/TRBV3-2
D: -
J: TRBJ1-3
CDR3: CASSPVDSGNTIYF
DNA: TGTGCCAGCAGCCCTGTCGACTCTGGAAACACCATATATTTT

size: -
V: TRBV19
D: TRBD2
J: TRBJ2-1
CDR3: CASSVTSGNDNEQFF
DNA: TGTGCCAGTAGTGTGACTAGCGGGAATGACAATGAGCAGTTCTTC

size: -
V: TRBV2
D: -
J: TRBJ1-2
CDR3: CASSELSYGYTF
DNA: TGTGCCAGCAGTGAATTGTCCTATGGCTACACCTTC

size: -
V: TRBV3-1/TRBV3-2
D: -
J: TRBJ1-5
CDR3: CASSQVRGDQPQHF
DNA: TGTGCCAGCAGCCAAGTTAGGGGGGATCAGCCCCAGCATTTT

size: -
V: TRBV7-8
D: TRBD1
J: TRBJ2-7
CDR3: CASSYRDRGFYEQYF
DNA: TGTGCCAGCAGCTACCGGGACAGGGGGTTTTACGAGCAGTACTTC

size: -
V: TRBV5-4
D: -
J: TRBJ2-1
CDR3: CASSVPGTGYNEQFF
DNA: TGTGCCAGCAGCGTCCCCGGGACTGGATACAATGAGCAGTTCTTC

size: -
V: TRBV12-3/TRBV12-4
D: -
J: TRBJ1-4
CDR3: CASSFFGNEKLFF
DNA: TGTGCCAGCAGTTTTTTCGGAAATGAAAAACTGTTTTTT

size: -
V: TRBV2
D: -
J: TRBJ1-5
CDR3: CASSWYNSNQPQHF
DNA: TGTGCCAGCAGTTGGTATAATAGCAATCAGCCCCAGCATTTT

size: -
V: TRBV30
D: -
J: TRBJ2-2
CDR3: CAWTEGTGELFF
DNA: TGTGCCTGGACCGAGGGAACCGGGGAGCTGTTTTTT

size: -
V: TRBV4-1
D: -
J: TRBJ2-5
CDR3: CASSQVSAETQYF
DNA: TGCGCCAGCAGCCAAGTATCGGCGGAGACCCAGTACTTC

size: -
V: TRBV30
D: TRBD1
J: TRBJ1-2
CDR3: CAGTAGAEDGYTF
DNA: TGTGCGGGGACAGCAGGGGCCGAGGATGGCTACACCTTC

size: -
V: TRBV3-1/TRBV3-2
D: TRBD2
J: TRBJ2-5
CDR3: CASSQIASGGAETQYF
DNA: TGTGCCAGCAGCCAAATAGCCAGCGGGGGGGCTGAGACCCAGTACTTC

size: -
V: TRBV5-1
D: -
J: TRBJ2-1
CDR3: CASSFFRGGYSNEQFF
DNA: TGCGCCAGCAGCTTTTTCCGAGGGGGATACAGCAATGAGCAGTTCTTC

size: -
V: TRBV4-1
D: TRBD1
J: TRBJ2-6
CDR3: CASSQNRGASSGANVLTF
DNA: TGCGCCAGCAGCCAGAACAGGGGCGCCTCCTCTGGGGCCAACGTCCTGACTTTC

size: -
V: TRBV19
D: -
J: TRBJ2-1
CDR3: CASSIRGNEQFF
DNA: TGTGCCAGTAGTATTCGCGGCAATGAGCAGTTCTTC

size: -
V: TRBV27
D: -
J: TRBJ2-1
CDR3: CASSLRADRYYNEQFF
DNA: TGTGCCAGCAGTTTAAGGGCCGACAGATACTACAATGAGCAGTTCTTC

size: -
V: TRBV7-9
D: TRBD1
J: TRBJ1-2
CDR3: CASSFDREGYTF
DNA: TGTGCCAGCAGCTTTGACAGGGAGGGCTACACCTTC

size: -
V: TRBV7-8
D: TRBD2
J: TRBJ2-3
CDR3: CASSLELAGGLDTQYF
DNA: TGTGCCAGCAGCTTAGAACTAGCGGGGGGGCTAGATACGCAGTATTTT

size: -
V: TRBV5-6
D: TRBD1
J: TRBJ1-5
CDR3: CASSSRGGQGVFGNQPQHF
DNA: TGTGCCAGCAGCTCGAGGGGAGGACAGGGGGTGTTTGGCAATCAGCCCCAGCATTTT

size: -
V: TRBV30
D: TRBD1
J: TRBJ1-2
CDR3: CAWSPNRGYGYTF
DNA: TGTGCCTGGAGTCCTAACAGGGGCTATGGCTACACCTTC

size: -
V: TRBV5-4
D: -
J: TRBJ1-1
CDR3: CASSFKGRGNTEAFF
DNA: TGTGCCAGCAGCTTCAAGGGTAGGGGCAACACTGAAGCTTTCTTT

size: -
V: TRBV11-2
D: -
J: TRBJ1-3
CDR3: CASSLRGPGGNTIYF
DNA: TGTGCCAGCAGCTTAAGGGGCCCGGGAGGAAACACCATATATTTT

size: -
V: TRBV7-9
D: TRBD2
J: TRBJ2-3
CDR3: CASSRPRGLASSTDTQYF
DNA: TGTGCCAGCAGCCGACCCCGGGGACTAGCATCGAGCACAGATACGCAGTATTTT

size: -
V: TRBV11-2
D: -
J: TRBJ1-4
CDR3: CASSFERGNEKLFF
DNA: TGTGCCAGCAGCTTTGAGAGGGGCAATGAAAAACTGTTTTTT

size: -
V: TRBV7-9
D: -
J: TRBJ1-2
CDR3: CASSLVENYGYTF
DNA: TGTGCCAGCAGCTTGGTAGAAAACTATGGCTACACCTTC

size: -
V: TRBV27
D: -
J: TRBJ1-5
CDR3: CASSEQGSGQPQHF
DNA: TGTGCCAGCAGTGAACAGGGATCGGGTCAGCCCCAGCATTTT

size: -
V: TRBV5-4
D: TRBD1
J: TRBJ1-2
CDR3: CASRDRGYYGYTF
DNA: TGTGCCAGCCGGGACAGGGGCTACTATGGCTACACCTTC

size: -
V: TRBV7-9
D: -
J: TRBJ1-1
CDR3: CASSPRTDGLNTEAFF
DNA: TGTGCCAGCAGCCCCCGGACGGACGGGTTGAACACTGAAGCTTTCTTT

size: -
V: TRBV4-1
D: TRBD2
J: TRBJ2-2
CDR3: CASSQDSTSGIAGELFF
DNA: TGCGCCAGCAGCCAAGATTCAACTAGCGGGATTGCCGGGGAGCTGTTTTTT

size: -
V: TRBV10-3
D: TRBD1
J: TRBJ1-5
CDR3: CAISDGQGNQPQHF
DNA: TGTGCCATCAGTGATGGACAGGGGAATCAGCCCCAGCATTTT

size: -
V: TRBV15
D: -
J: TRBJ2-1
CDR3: CATSRAIDGYNEQFF
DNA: TGTGCCACCAGCAGAGCGATCGACGGCTACAATGAGCAGTTCTTC

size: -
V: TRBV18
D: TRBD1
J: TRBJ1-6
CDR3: CASSPGSRDRVGSPLHF
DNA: TGTGCCAGCTCACCAGGAAGCCGGGACAGGGTAGGCTCACCCCTCCACTTT

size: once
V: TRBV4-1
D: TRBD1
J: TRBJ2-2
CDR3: CASNPGQVTGELFF
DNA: TGCGCCAGCAATCCGGGACAGGTGACCGGGGAGCTGTTTTTT

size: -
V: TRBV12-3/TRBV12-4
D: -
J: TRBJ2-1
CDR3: CASSLQPHNEQFF
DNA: TGTGCCAGCAGTTTACAGCCACACAATGAGCAGTTCTTC

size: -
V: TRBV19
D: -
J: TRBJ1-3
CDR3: CASGRSQRDSGNTIYF
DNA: TGTGCCAGCGGGCGCAGTCAGAGGGACTCTGGAAACACCATATATTTT

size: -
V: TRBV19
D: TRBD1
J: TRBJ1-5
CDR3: CASSVDRDNQPQHF
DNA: TGTGCCAGTAGTGTGGACAGGGACAATCAGCCCCAGCATTTT

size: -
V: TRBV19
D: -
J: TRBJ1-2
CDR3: CASSIHLGVANYGYTF
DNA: TGTGCCAGTAGTATTCATCTCGGGGTCGCTAACTATGGCTACACCTTC

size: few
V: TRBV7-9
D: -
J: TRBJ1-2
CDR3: CASRRTPREGRWDGYTF
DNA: TGTGCCAGCAGACGTACGCCCCGGGAAGGGAGATGGGATGGCTACACCTTC

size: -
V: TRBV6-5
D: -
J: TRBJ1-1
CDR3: CASSPQGPANTEAFF
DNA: TGTGCCAGCAGCCCGCAGGGGCCGGCGAACACTGAAGCTTTCTTT

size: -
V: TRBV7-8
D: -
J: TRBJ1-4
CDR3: CASSLERVWSNEKLFF
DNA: TGTGCCAGCAGCTTAGAGAGAGTTTGGAGTAATGAAAAACTGTTTTTT

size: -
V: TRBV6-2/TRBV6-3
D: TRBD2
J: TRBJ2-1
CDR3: CASSFSGGHNEQFF
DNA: TGTGCCAGCAGTTTTAGCGGGGGGCACAATGAGCAGTTCTTC

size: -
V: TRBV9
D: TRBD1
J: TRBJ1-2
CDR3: CASSLRDRVLGNYGYTF
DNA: TGTGCCAGCAGCCTCCGGGACAGGGTTTTGGGTAACTATGGCTACACCTTC

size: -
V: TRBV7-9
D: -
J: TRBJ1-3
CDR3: CASSPKPRLEFNTIYF
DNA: TGTGCCAGCAGCCCCAAGCCCCGACTAGAATTTAACACCATATATTTT

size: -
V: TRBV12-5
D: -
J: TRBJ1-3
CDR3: CASGGTLSGNTIYF
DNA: TGTGCTAGTGGGGGGACGCTCTCTGGAAACACCATATATTTT

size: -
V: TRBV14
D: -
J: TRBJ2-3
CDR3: CASSQSGWGDTQYF
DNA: TGTGCCAGCAGCCAATCGGGGTGGGGAGATACGCAGTATTTT